The 18 T cell receptor beta chains below all came from one sample that was sequenced in a study of T cell responses to AZD1222 COVID-19 vaccine. Here immunoSEQ multiplex PCR was the method, and the copy in TCRdb shows in-frame clones only, minus some. The repertoire consists of 150,000 to 200,000 clones, with 75% to 90% occurring once and the leading ten covering roughly 6%. The sequences come from peripheral blood, collected on day 0 of AZD1222 vaccination. The receptors come from an adult in good health.

This chain connects TRBV11-2 to TRBJ2-5; TRBD1 matches at 7 bases. The V and J ends lost 4 bases and 2 bases, in that order; junction bases with no gene match: 7. The CDR3 length is 15 residues. Looked up from germline, CDR1 is SGHAT and CDR2 is FQNNGV. In DNA, the CDR3 is TGTGCCAGCAGCTCTGGCAACAGGGGTCAAGAGACCCAGTACTTC. This gives the protein CASSSGNRGQETQYF.

The chain is built from TRBV3-1 (or the pseudogene TRBV3-2) and TRBJ2-6; D is undetermined. V was trimmed by 1 base and J by 0 bases, leaving 13 bases between them. This CDR3 spans 18 amino acids. Germline V gives CDR1 LGHDT, CDR2 YNNKEL (reference sequence). For the CDR3, the DNA is TGTGCCAGCAGCCAAGGCCACCGGACCGTCTCTGGGGCCAACGTCCTGACTTTC. Its protein product is CASSQGHRTVSGANVLTF.

The V call is TRBV4-3, the J call TRBJ2-7, with a tentative D call TRBD1 (6 bases). V shed 3 bases and J shed 2 bases, with 11 bases lying between them. There are 14 residues in the CDR3. Germline lookup yields CDR1 LGHNA and CDR2 YSLEER. The DNA of the CDR3 is TGCGCCAGCAGCCAGAACACAGGGACCTACGAGCAGTACTTC. Its protein product is CASSQNTGTYEQYF.

This chain connects TRBV28 to TRBJ1-5; no clear D. V was pared by 3 bases and J by 0 bases, with 9 bases between. The CDR3 loop spans 15 amino acids. Germline CDR1 reads MDHEN; CDR2 reads SYDVKM. For the CDR3, the DNA is TGTGCCAGCAGTTTTCACACAGATAGCAATCAGCCCCAGCATTTT. This gives the protein CASSFHTDSNQPQHF.

The chain joins TRBV15 to TRBJ2-1; D is ambiguous. V was shortened by 3 bases and J by 7 bases, with 13 bases between the two germline ends. Germline CDR1 and CDR2: LNHNV and YYDKDF (reference sequence). This CDR3 has 14 amino acids. The CDR3 nucleotides are TGTGCCACCAGCAGCGCGATCGGGCCGAATGAGCAGTTCTTC. It is translated as CATSSAIGPNEQFF.

This chain's CDR3 is CAAQSYSNQPQHF. CDR3 in DNA: TGTGCCGCACAGTCTTATAGCAATCAGCCCCAGCATTTT. The chain joins TRBV10-3 to TRBJ1-5; D gene uncertain. The V gene lost 11 bases and the J gene lost 0 bases, with 11 bases spanning the gap. Germline V lookup: CDR1 ENHRY, CDR2 SYGVKD. This CDR3 spans 13 amino acids.

This chain uses TRBV30 with TRBJ1-5; D remains unclear. The CDR3 length is 9 residues. Germline loops: CDR1 GTSNPN, CDR2 SVGIG (reference sequence). Deletions cut 4 bases from V and 10 bases from J, with 5 bases between. CDR3 sequence: CAWNRPQHF. Here the CDR3 DNA reads TGTGCCTGGAATAGACCCCAGCATTTT.

This clone showed up just once. DNA of the CDR3: TGTGCCAGCAGCCTCGAGATCGGCGAGCAGTACTTC. It yields the protein CASSLEIGEQYF. The chain combines TRBV5-4 with TRBJ2-7; D gene ambiguous. Germline V CDR1 and CDR2: SGHNT, YYREEE (reference sequence). This CDR3 comprises 12 residues. Trimming stripped 4 bases from V and 6 bases from J, with 11 bases between.

The chain links TRBV3-1 (or the pseudogene TRBV3-2) to TRBJ1-4; TRBD1 might be the D (5 bases). V lost 0 bases and J 0 bases, leaving 11 bases between the germline ends. This CDR3 contains 17 residues. Germline V CDR1 and CDR2: LGHDT, YNNKEL (reference sequence). CDR3 in amino acids: CASSQDLGVATNEKLFF. CDR3 in DNA: TGTGCCAGCAGCCAAGATCTAGGGGTAGCAACTAATGAAAAACTGTTTTTT.

The V gene is TRBV18, the J gene TRBJ2-7, with D maybe TRBD2 (6 bases). Between the trimmed V and J ends, which lost 6 bases and 6 bases, there was a span of 18 bases. The CDR3 contains 14 residues. CDR1 is KGHSH and CDR2 is LQKENI in the germline V gene. Written as DNA, the CDR3 is TGTGCCAGCTCCCCCGGACGGGAGCAGGGCGAGCAGTACTTC. Amino acid sequence: CASSPGREQGEQYF.

This clone was seen only once. The chain links TRBV5-1 to TRBJ2-3; 8 nucleotides line up with TRBD2. Germline CDR1 and CDR2: SGHRS and YFSETQ. V lost 3 bases, J lost 4 bases, and 4 bases stayed unmatched. This CDR3 is 14 amino acids long. CDR3 bases: TGCGCCAGCAGCTCCGGGGGGGCCTCAGATACGCAGTATTTT. It specifies CASSSGGASDTQYF.

This chain connects TRBV12-3 or TRBV12-4 to TRBJ1-2; D ambiguous. Trimming shortened V by 1 base and J by 8 bases, and 5 bases separated the two germline ends. This CDR3 is 11 amino acids long. The chain's CDR3 is CASSLGPGYTF. The CDR3 DNA follows: TGTGCCAGCAGTTTAGGTCCAGGCTACACCTTC.

The CDR3 DNA reads as TGTGCCAGCTCACCGAACAGGGATAGTAGCTACACCTTC. Protein sequence: CASSPNRDSSYTF. The chain recombines TRBV18 with TRBJ1-2; a weak D match, TRBD1 (6 bases). CDR1 is KGHSH and CDR2 is LQKENI in the germline V gene. The V gene lost 3 bases and the J gene lost 9 bases, with 14 bases spanning the gap. This CDR3 comprises 13 residues.

The chain recombines TRBV28 with TRBJ2-7, with D possibly being TRBD1 (6 bases). The germline V gene has CDR1 MDHEN and CDR2 SYDVKM. With 5 bases removed from V and 5 bases from J, the gap between germline ends came to 10 bases. CDR3 length: 12 amino acids. This CDR3 reads CASSQQGNEQYF. The CDR3, as DNA: TGTGCCAGCAGTCAACAGGGAAACGAGCAGTACTTC.

This rearrangement joins TRBV6-2 or TRBV6-3 to TRBJ1-5; weak D call: TRBD1 (5 bases). Trimming took off 5 bases at V and 0 bases at J, with 14 bases between the two ends. Germline CDR1 MNHEY, CDR2 SVGEGT. This CDR3 is built from 16 residues. CDR3 amino acids: CASSGLGTLSNQPQHF. The DNA of the CDR3 is TGTGCCAGCAGTGGTTTAGGGACCCTTAGCAATCAGCCCCAGCATTTT.

This chain links TRBV5-1 with TRBJ1-4, with 7 bases fitting TRBD1. From germline, CDR1 is SGHRS and CDR2 YFSETQ. This CDR3 region has 15 residues. With V trimmed by 0 bases and J by 4 bases, 3 bases remained unmatched. The CDR3 here is CASSLARGVNEKLFF. As DNA, the CDR3 is TGCGCCAGCAGCTTGGCCAGGGGGGTTAATGAAAAACTGTTTTTT.

This clone was recorded only once. The chain couples TRBV5-1 to TRBJ2-3; TRBD2 aligns across 12 bases. J was trimmed by 3 bases and V by 0 bases; bases with no gene match: 8. The V gene's germline CDR1 is SGHRS and CDR2 YFSETQ. The CDR3 loop spans 18 amino acids. CDR3 protein: CASSLALAGGPRTDTQYF. The CDR3, as DNA: TGCGCCAGCAGCTTGGCCCTAGCGGGAGGGCCAAGGACAGATACGCAGTATTTT.

The V gene is TRBV6-5, the J gene TRBJ2-3; 10 bases fit TRBD2. Looked up from germline, CDR1 is MNHEY and CDR2 is SVGAGI. There are 15 residues in the CDR3. Germline trimming cut 5 bases from V and 5 bases from J; bases unmatched to any gene: 7. CDR3 DNA: TGTGCCAGCAGTCAACTAGCGGGGTTTAGAGATACGCAGTATTTT. The encoded protein is CASSQLAGFRDTQYF.